Below are 21 T cell receptor beta chains sequenced from a single sample in a study of T cell responses to AZD1222 COVID-19 vaccine. Profiled with immunoSEQ multiplex PCR; TCRdb holds only in-frame clones, not every one. The sample yields 180,000 or so clones, more than 75% seen once. The sequencing here drew on peripheral blood, taken 28 days after the second AZD1222 dose. The receptors derive from an adult who received the AZD1222 COVID-19 vaccine.

This chain joins TRBV4-2 and TRBJ2-7; either TRBD1 or TRBD2 may supply D (7 bases each). The germline gives CDR1 LGHNA, CDR2 YNFKEQ. The CDR3 runs to 15 residues. Deletions cut 4 bases from V and 0 bases from J, with 13 bases between. The chain's CDR3 is CASSPGEGASYEQYF. Here the CDR3 DNA reads TGTGCCAGCAGCCCGGGGGAGGGGGCCTCCTACGAGCAGTACTTC.

V is TRBV5-4 and J is TRBJ2-1; D gene ambiguous. Per the germline V gene, CDR1 is SGHNT and CDR2 is YYREEE (reference sequence). Trimming removed 1 base from V and 9 bases from J, with 5 bases in between. This CDR3 region has 11 residues. The CDR3 coding sequence is TGTGCCAGCAGCTTGTATGGTGAGCAGTTCTTC. Amino acid sequence: CASSLYGEQFF.

The CDR3 here is CASSPPGVQGPGNTIYF. The CDR3 region has the DNA TGTGCCAGCAGCCCCCCGGGGGTCCAGGGGCCTGGAAACACCATATATTTT. The V call is TRBV7-9, the J call TRBJ1-3, with a tentative D call TRBD1 (6 bases). This CDR3 contains 17 residues. The germline V gene has CDR1 SEHNR and CDR2 FQNEAQ (reference sequence). Trimming pared 5 bases from V and 2 bases from J, leaving 19 bases between. Filled out from reference TRBV7-9 and TRBJ1-3, the complete variable domain reads DTGVSQNPRHKITKRGQNVTFRCDPISEHNRLYWYRQTLGQGPEFLTYFQNEAQLEKSRLLSDRFSAERPKGSFSTLEIQRTEQGDSAMYLCASSPPGVQGPGNTIYFGEGSWLTVV.

The chain recombines TRBV6-5 with TRBJ1-3; D may be TRBD1 (5 bases). Trimming took off 6 bases at V and 0 bases at J, with 12 bases between the two ends. Germline CDR1 and CDR2: MNHEY and SVGAGI. The CDR3 consists of 15 residues. DNA of the CDR3: TGTGCCAGCAGCCTAGGGGCCTTCTCTGGAAACACCATATATTTT. As protein: CASSLGAFSGNTIYF.

The CDR3 DNA reads as TGCAGTGCTAGGACAGGGGATGGCTACACCTTC. Amino acid sequence: CSARTGDGYTF. The chain carries TRBV20-1 and TRBJ1-2; 8 bases agree with TRBD1. V shed 3 bases, J shed 6 bases, and the junction held 0 bases outside the gene matches. Germline V gene data show CDR1 as DFQATT and CDR2 as SNEGSKA (reference sequence). The CDR3 is 11 residues long.

The CDR3, as DNA: TGTGCCAGCAGCCCGGGGGCTGCTGAAGCTTTCTTT. Amino acids: CASSPGAAEAFF. The chain combines TRBV6-2 or TRBV6-3 with TRBJ1-1; D might be TRBD1 (6 bases). Germline V CDR1 and CDR2: MNHEY, SVGEGT. This CDR3 has 12 residues. Trimming removed 6 bases at V and 6 bases at J, with 11 bases between.

The chain is built from TRBV24-1 and TRBJ2-7; no definite D call. Germline lookup yields CDR1 KGHDR and CDR2 SFDVKD. The CDR3 is 14 amino acids. The V end lost 3 bases, the J end lost 3 bases, and 11 bases lay between the germline ends. CDR3 DNA sequence: TGTGCCACCAGTGATCCCGCCCGAGGCTACGAGCAGTACTTC. Encoded protein: CATSDPARGYEQYF.

J is TRBJ2-7 and V is TRBV7-2; D unclear. The germline CDR1 and CDR2 sequences are SGHTA and FQGNSA. Trimming pared 1 base from V and 2 bases from J, leaving 6 bases between. The CDR3 runs 13 residues. CDR3 in amino acids: CASSLEAAYEQYF. For the CDR3, the DNA is TGTGCCAGCAGCTTAGAGGCAGCCTACGAGCAGTACTTC.

Comment on this clone: Additional DNA sequences in this sample encode the identical CDR3. The genes are TRBV19 and TRBJ2-7; 11 bases match TRBD2. Looked up from germline, CDR1 is LNHDA and CDR2 is SQIVND (reference sequence). Unmatched junction bases numbered 1, after V lost 5 bases and J lost 4 bases. The CDR3 length is 13 residues. CDR3 sequence: CASSWTSGYEQYF. CDR3 coding DNA: TGTGCCAGTAGTTGGACTAGCGGGTACGAGCAGTACTTC. The full variable domain, rest sourced from reference TRBV19 and TRBJ2-7, is DGGITQSPKYLFRKEGQNVTLSCEQNLNHDAMYWYRQDPGQGLRLIYYSQIVNDFQKGDIAEGYSVSREKKESFPLTVTSAQKNPTAFYLCASSWTSGYEQYFGPGTRLTVT.

The chain carries TRBV7-9 and TRBJ1-5; D unclear. CDR1 and CDR2 (germline): SEHNR, FQNEAQ (reference sequence). This CDR3 is 12 amino acids long. V shed 5 bases and J shed 7 bases, with 9 bases lying between them. CDR3 protein: CASSLAEQPQHF. The CDR3 DNA is TGTGCCAGCAGCCTGGCTGAACAGCCCCAGCATTTT.

This rearrangement joins TRBV28 to TRBJ2-7; D not resolved. Per germline, CDR1 MDHEN and CDR2 SYDVKM. Trimming removed 2 bases at V and 2 bases at J, with 10 bases between. CDR3 length: 14 amino acids. CDR3 DNA sequence: TGTGCCAGCAGTTTAGGTGGCACCCCCTACGAGCAGTACTTC. Its protein is CASSLGGTPYEQYF.

This rearrangement joins TRBV9 to TRBJ2-5; D might be TRBD2 (6 bases). The CDR3 has 13 residues. The V end lost 0 bases, the J end lost 3 bases, and 6 bases lay between the germline ends. CDR1 is SGDLS and CDR2 is YYNGEE in the germline V gene. CDR3 sequence (DNA): TGTGCCAGCAGCGTAGGGGGGGAAGAGACCCAGTACTTC. As protein: CASSVGGEETQYF.

The rearrangement uses TRBV28 and TRBJ2-7; D is possibly TRBD2 (5 bases). This CDR3 is built from 13 residues. The V gene lost 8 bases and the J gene lost 0 bases, with 11 bases spanning the gap. In germline, CDR1 is MDHEN, CDR2 SYDVKM. CDR3 DNA sequence: TGTGCCAGCGGGAGACCAATCTCCTACGAGCAGTACTTC. This translates into CASGRPISYEQYF.

CDR3 in amino acids: CASSFWGRTFSTDTQYF. CDR3 nucleotides: TGTGCCAGCAGCTTTTGGGGCCGAACTTTTAGCACAGATACGCAGTATTTT. The rearrangement links TRBV7-9 to TRBJ2-3, with D perhaps matching TRBD1 (5 bases). The CDR3 is made up of 17 amino acids. V was cut by 3 bases and J by 0 bases, with 16 bases left in between. Germline V lookup: CDR1 SEHNR, CDR2 FQNEAQ (reference sequence).

This chain uses TRBV5-4 with TRBJ1-1, with a tentative D call TRBD1 (5 bases). Trimming pared 3 bases from V and 0 bases from J, leaving 12 bases between. The CDR3 is 15 amino acids. Per the germline V gene, CDR1 is SGHNT and CDR2 is YYREEE (reference sequence). CDR3 sequence: CASSSAGGVNTEAFF. The CDR3 DNA reads TGTGCCAGCAGCTCAGCGGGGGGGGTGAACACTGAAGCTTTCTTT.

This chain uses TRBV28 with TRBJ2-7, with D hard to call. Germline lookup yields CDR1 MDHEN and CDR2 SYDVKM. This CDR3 comprises 15 residues. Trimming took 1 base from V and 0 from J, leaving 10 bases between them. As DNA, the CDR3 is TGTGCCAGCAGTTTATCCAGCGCTAGCTCCTACGAGCAGTACTTC. Translation gives CASSLSSASSYEQYF.

The chain uses TRBV21-1 and TRBJ2-7; TRBD2, the D gene given by the table, was not confirmed from the DNA. TRBV21-1 is tagged as a pseudogene. This CDR3 is built from 15 residues. CDR3 sequence reads: CASSSRGGGSYEQYF. The CDR3 DNA is TGTGCCAGCAGCTCAAGAGGGGGGGGCTCCTACGAGCAGTACTTC.

The chain joins TRBV19 to TRBJ1-5; D perhaps matches TRBD1 (5 bases). The CDR3 sequence is 15 residues long. V lost 5 bases and J lost 2, with 13 bases in between. Looked up from germline, CDR1 is LNHDA and CDR2 is SQIVND (reference sequence). The chain's CDR3 is CASSLLQGGNQPQHF. Written as DNA, the CDR3 is TGTGCCAGTAGTCTCTTGCAGGGAGGCAATCAGCCCCAGCATTTT.

The chain is built from TRBV5-1 and TRBJ2-5; a weak D match, TRBD1 (7 bases). V shed 2 bases and J shed 3 bases, with 14 bases lying between them. CDR1 and CDR2 (germline): SGHRS, YFSETQ. This CDR3 is 15 amino acids long. CDR3 sequence: CASSFGGTAKETQYF. CDR3 DNA: TGCGCCAGCAGCTTTGGGGGGACAGCGAAAGAGACCCAGTACTTC. The whole variable domain, remainder taken from reference TRBV5-1 and TRBJ2-5, is KAGVTQTPRYLIKTRGQQVTLSCSPISGHRSVSWYQQTPGQGLQFLFEYFSETQRNKGNFPGRFSGRQFSNSRSEMNVSTLELGDSALYLCASSFGGTAKETQYFGPGTRLLVL.

The rearrangement links TRBV6-5 to TRBJ1-2; D not resolved. Trimming pared 5 bases from V and 8 bases from J, leaving 15 bases between. The CDR3 length is 13 residues. The germline V gene encodes CDR1 MNHEY and CDR2 SVGAGI. The CDR3 nucleotides are TGTGCCAGCAGTCCAGGCCCCCGCAGCGGCTACACCTTC. It translates to CASSPGPRSGYTF.

Concerning this clone: The sample carries other DNA sequences with the same CDR3. The chain has TRBV9 and TRBJ2-7; D remains unclear. CDR1 is SGDLS and CDR2 is YYNGEE in the germline V gene. The CDR3 sequence is 14 residues long. V was cut by 0 bases and J by 0 bases, with 7 bases left in between. CDR3 nucleotides: TGTGCCAGCAGCGTAGGGTCGAGCTCCTACGAGCAGTACTTC. This encodes CASSVGSSSYEQYF.